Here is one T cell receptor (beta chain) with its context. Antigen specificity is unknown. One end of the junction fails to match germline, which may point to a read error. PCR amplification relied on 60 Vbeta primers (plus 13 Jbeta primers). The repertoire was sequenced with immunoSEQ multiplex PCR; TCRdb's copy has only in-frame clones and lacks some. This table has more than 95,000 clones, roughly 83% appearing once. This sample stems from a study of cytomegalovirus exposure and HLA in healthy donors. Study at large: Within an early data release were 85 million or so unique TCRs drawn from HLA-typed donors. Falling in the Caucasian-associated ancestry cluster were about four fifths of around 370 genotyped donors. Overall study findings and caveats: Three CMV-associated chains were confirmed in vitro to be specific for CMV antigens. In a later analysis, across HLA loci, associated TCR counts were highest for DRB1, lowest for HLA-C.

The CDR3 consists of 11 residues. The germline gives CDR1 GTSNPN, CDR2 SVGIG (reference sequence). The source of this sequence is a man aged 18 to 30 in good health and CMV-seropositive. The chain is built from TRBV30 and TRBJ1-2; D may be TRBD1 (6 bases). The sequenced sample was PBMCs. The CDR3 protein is CGGGGISGYTF. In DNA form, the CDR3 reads TGCGGAGGGGGGGGAATAAGCGGCTACACCTTC.